One and the same sample provided the 8 T cell receptor beta chains below, sequenced in a study of chemoradiotherapy in HPV16-positive cancers. TCRdb keeps only in-frame clones here, not all; method: immunoSEQ multiplex PCR. The sample has several hundred clones; around 91% are singletons. The sequencing here drew on tumor tissue, taken from a patient who underwent chemoradiotherapy. Receptors were obtained from a human donor with HPV-associated anogenital cancer.

This chain links TRBV5-1 with TRBJ2-1, with 8 bases fitting TRBD1. Per germline, CDR1 SGHRS and CDR2 YFSETQ. The junction had 12 bases not matched to a gene; V was cut back by 6 bases and J by 7 bases. CDR3 length: 15 residues. CDR3 in DNA: TGCGCCAGCACACTACTACAGGGGGGAAGAAATGAGCAGTTCTTC. Its protein product is CASTLLQGGRNEQFF.

V gene TRBV28 combines with J gene TRBJ1-1; D gene ambiguous. The CDR3 totals 13 residues. Germline CDR1 MDHEN, CDR2 SYDVKM. With 1 base removed from V and 4 bases from J, the gap between germline ends came to 7 bases. CDR3 residues: CASSLYPGTEAFF. CDR3 bases: TGTGCCAGCAGTTTATACCCGGGCACTGAAGCTTTCTTT.

The chain couples TRBV4-1 to TRBJ1-1, with TRBD1 as a possible D gene (5 bases). The V gene lost 0 bases and the J gene lost 4 bases, with 12 bases spanning the gap. Germline loops: CDR1 MGHRA, CDR2 YSYEKL. The CDR3 loop spans 15 amino acids. The CDR3 bases are TGCGCCAGCAGCCAAGATCCGGGGGTTCCCACTGAAGCTTTCTTT. This translates into CASSQDPGVPTEAFF.

V and J are TRBV6-5 and TRBJ2-7; D remains unclear. Germline loops: CDR1 MNHEY, CDR2 SVGAGI. The V and J ends lost 2 bases and 4 bases respectively, with 9 bases between them. The CDR3 is 13 amino acids. The CDR3: CASSYPPGYEQYF. The CDR3 nucleotides read TGTGCCAGCAGTTACCCCCCCGGGTACGAGCAGTACTTC.

This clone turned up a few times. The chain recombines TRBV28 with TRBJ2-3; the D gene is possibly TRBD2 (5 bases). This CDR3 has 16 residues. The germline CDR1 and CDR2 sequences are MDHEN and SYDVKM. Trimming pared 2 bases from V and 2 bases from J, leaving 14 bases between. In nucleotides, the CDR3 is TGTGCCAGCAGTTTAGAGGGAATAGGTGACACAGATACGCAGTATTTT. Translating gives CASSLEGIGDTDTQYF.

This chain links TRBV28 with TRBJ1-1; the match to TRBD1 covers 11 bases. V trimming: 10 bases; J trimming: 7 bases; junction bases outside the gene matches: 8. The V gene's germline CDR1 is MDHEN and CDR2 SYDVKM. The CDR3 loop spans 13 amino acids. The CDR3, as DNA: TGTGCCACCCGGACAGGGGGCTTTGGTGAAGCTTTCTTT. Protein sequence: CATRTGGFGEAFF.

The chain is built from TRBV6-6 and TRBJ2-2; D might be TRBD1 or TRBD2, each matching 6 bases. The CDR3 totals 13 residues. V lost 7 bases, J lost 7 bases, and 13 bases lay in between. Germline lookup yields CDR1 MNHNY and CDR2 SVGAGI (reference sequence). Here the CDR3 reads CASIRGRGGELFF. The CDR3 DNA reads TGTGCCAGCATCCGGGGGCGAGGCGGGGAGCTGTTTTTT.

This clone was counted only a few times. The V and J genes are TRBV5-6 and TRBJ2-3, with TRBD2 matching over 7 bases. The CDR3 contains 19 residues. In germline, CDR1 is SGHDT, CDR2 YYEEEE. Trimming removed 3 bases from V and 6 bases from J; junction bases left unmatched: 22. As DNA, the CDR3 is TGTGCCAGCAGCTCGCTCACGCTAGTAGCGGGTGTAAGGGTGGATACGCAGTATTTT. Encoded protein: CASSSLTLVAGVRVDTQYF.